These 16 T cell receptor beta chains were all obtained from the same sample, sequenced in a study of cytomegalovirus exposure and HLA in healthy donors. 60 Vbeta and 13 Jbeta primers were used in PCR. TCRdb's copy holds only in-frame clones and misses some; the assay was immunoSEQ multiplex PCR. The repertoire holds around 190,000 clones, with approximately 85% as singletons. Sample: PBMCs. Receptors originate from a woman in her 50s in good health and CMV-seronegative.

This clone was detected only once. The J gene is TRBJ2-6, the V gene TRBV7-9; 12 bases line up with TRBD1. This CDR3 is 19 amino acids long. Looked up from germline, CDR1 is SEHNR and CDR2 is FQNEAQ (reference sequence). The ends lost 5 bases at V and 3 bases at J; junction bases unmatched: 11. The CDR3 loop is CASSVTGTGGVNGANVLTF. The CDR3, as DNA: TGTGCCAGCAGCGTAACCGGGACAGGGGGCGTGAATGGGGCCAACGTCCTGACTTTC.

This chain links TRBV10-3 with TRBJ1-5, with D unclear. V was clipped by 5 bases and J by 0 bases, with 5 bases between them. The CDR3 runs 13 residues. From germline, CDR1 is ENHRY and CDR2 SYGVKD. The CDR3: CAISLYSNQPQHF. CDR3 nucleotide sequence: TGTGCCATCAGTTTATATAGCAATCAGCCCCAGCATTTT.

The CDR3 DNA reads as TGTGCCAGCAGCCTCCGACAGGGAGGAGCTTTCTTT. This gives the protein CASSLRQGGAFF. The V call is TRBV28, the J call TRBJ1-1; 7 nucleotides agree with TRBD1. Germline lookup yields CDR1 MDHEN and CDR2 SYDVKM. V lost 6 bases to trimming and J lost 10 bases; unmatched junction nucleotides: 8. CDR3 size: 12 residues.

This chain connects TRBV7-9 to TRBJ2-2; D is unclear. The germline CDR1 and CDR2 sequences are SEHNR and FQNEAQ (reference sequence). The V end was cut by 1 base, the J end by 5 bases, with 8 bases between. The CDR3 is made up of 14 amino acids. The CDR3 is CASSLDASTGELFF. The CDR3 DNA reads as TGTGCCAGCAGCTTAGACGCGTCTACCGGGGAGCTGTTTTTT.

The genes are TRBV7-9 and TRBJ1-4, with D uncertain. There are 16 residues in the CDR3. With 3 bases removed from V and 0 bases from J, the gap between germline ends came to 11 bases. Germline V gene data show CDR1 as SEHNR and CDR2 as FQNEAQ (reference sequence). The chain's CDR3 is CASSFFLGATNEKLFF. CDR3 nucleotides: TGTGCCAGCAGCTTCTTTTTGGGAGCAACTAATGAAAAACTGTTTTTT.

The V gene is TRBV6-5, the J gene TRBJ2-7; D might be TRBD2 (7 bases). In germline, CDR1 is MNHEY, CDR2 SVGAGI. The CDR3 consists of 15 residues. Trimming pared 5 bases from V and 4 bases from J, leaving 18 bases between. CDR3 protein: CASSHPGGHLYEQYF. In DNA, the CDR3 is TGTGCCAGCAGTCATCCGGGGGGACACCTATACGAGCAGTACTTC.

The chain couples TRBV7-9 to TRBJ1-1; 8 positions match TRBD1. After removal of 2 bases from V and 1 base from J, the junction contained 9 bases not matched to a gene. CDR1 is SEHNR, CDR2 FQNEAQ, per germline (reference sequence). CDR3 length: 17 residues. The CDR3 loop reads CASSLPLQGAKNTEAFF. For the CDR3, the DNA is TGTGCCAGCAGCTTACCCCTGCAGGGGGCGAAGAACACTGAAGCTTTCTTT.

The genes are TRBV28 and TRBJ2-7; 10 nucleotides line up with TRBD1. The CDR3 sequence is 14 residues long. V lost 7 bases to trimming and J lost 2 bases; unmatched junction nucleotides: 5. From germline, CDR1 is MDHEN and CDR2 SYDVKM. The DNA of the CDR3 is TGTGCCAGCACTTCGACAGGGGGCACCTACGAGCAGTACTTC. Amino acids: CASTSTGGTYEQYF.

CDR3 DNA sequence: TGTGCCAGCAGCTCGATAACCGGGGGACTGAATCAGCCCCAGCATTTT. Translating it yields CASSSITGGLNQPQHF. The chain joins TRBV7-2 to TRBJ1-5; TRBD1 might be the D (5 bases). Germline V lookup: CDR1 SGHTA, CDR2 FQGNSA. Trimming took 4 bases from V and 4 from J, leaving 17 bases between them. The CDR3 is made up of 16 amino acids.

The rearrangement joins TRBV19 to TRBJ1-4, with 8 nucleotides matching TRBD1. The junction had 4 bases not matched to a gene; V was cut back by 5 bases and J by 8 bases. CDR1 and CDR2 from the germline V gene are LNHDA and SQIVND (reference sequence). CDR3 length: 13 amino acids. CDR3 DNA: TGTGCCAGTAGTTCAGGGGGCGACGAAAAACTGTTTTTT. It is translated as CASSSGGDEKLFF.

V gene TRBV28 combines with J gene TRBJ1-1; 8 bases line up with TRBD1. Germline-derived CDR1 and CDR2 are MDHEN and SYDVKM. The CDR3 loop spans 15 amino acids. V lost 7 bases, J lost 1 base, and 8 bases stayed unmatched. The CDR3 loop is CASTHAGTGNTEAFF. DNA for the CDR3: TGTGCCAGCACCCACGCCGGGACAGGGAACACTGAAGCTTTCTTT.

The J gene is TRBJ1-2, the V gene TRBV2, with TRBD1 identical over 7 bases. Trimming took 7 bases from V and 4 from J; bases not matched to a gene: 9. The CDR3 consists of 14 residues. The germline CDR1 and CDR2 sequences are SNHLY and FYNNEI. The CDR3 DNA reads TGTGCCAGCACCAGGGACAGTGGAATCTATGGCTACACCTTC. This codes for CASTRDSGIYGYTF.

A single count supports this clone. The gene calls are TRBV7-2 and TRBJ1-3; D unresolved. V shed 1 base and J shed 4 bases, with 5 bases lying between them. The V gene's germline CDR1 is SGHTA and CDR2 FQGNSA. This CDR3 has 13 amino acids. The CDR3 sequence: CASSLEPGNTIYF. CDR3 DNA sequence: TGTGCCAGCAGCTTAGAGCCGGGAAACACCATATATTTT.

V usage is TRBV13 and J usage is TRBJ2-2; 10 positions agree with TRBD1. The germline gives CDR1 PRHDT, CDR2 FYEKMQ (reference sequence). Unmatched junction bases numbered 13, after V lost 6 bases and J lost 3 bases. There are 18 residues in the CDR3. CDR3 region: CASSFIPGQGVYTGELFF. CDR3 DNA sequence: TGTGCCAGCAGTTTCATACCCGGACAGGGGGTGTACACCGGGGAGCTGTTTTTT.

This clone was seen just once. The rearrangement uses TRBV2 and TRBJ2-1, with unresolved D. With 6 bases removed from V and 3 bases from J, the gap between germline ends came to 9 bases. The CDR3 spans 13 residues. CDR1 and CDR2 from the germline V gene are SNHLY and FYNNEI. The CDR3: CASRGYSYNEQFF. DNA for the CDR3: TGTGCCAGCAGGGGTTACAGCTACAATGAGCAGTTCTTC.

This chain joins TRBV18 and TRBJ1-5, with 10 bases lining up with TRBD1. With V trimmed by 2 bases and J by 8 bases, 3 bases remained unmatched. The CDR3 length is 14 residues. Germline CDR1 KGHSH, CDR2 LQKENI. The CDR3 DNA sequence: TGTGCCAGCTCACCATTGGACAGGGGGAAGCCCCAGCATTTT. Residues: CASSPLDRGKPQHF. The whole variable domain, remainder taken from reference TRBV18 and TRBJ1-5, is NAGVMQNPRHLVRRRGQEARLRCSPMKGHSHVYWYRQLPEEGLKFMVYLQKENIIDESGMPKERFSAEFPKEGPSILRIQQVVRGDSAAYFCASSPLDRGKPQHFGDGTRLSIL.